These 29 T cell receptor beta chains came from one sample sequenced in a study of T cell responses to AZD1222 COVID-19 vaccine. Method: immunoSEQ multiplex PCR; TCRdb's copy keeps in-frame clones and lacks some. This sample has 150,000 to 200,000 clones; approximately 92% occur once, and the top ten carry about 10%. This material consisted of peripheral blood, taken on day 0 of AZD1222 vaccination. The receptors come from an adult in good health.

The chain recombines TRBV5-4 with TRBJ1-2; 7 nucleotides agree with TRBD1. V shed 4 bases and J 2 bases; nucleotides not matched to a gene: 2. CDR1 SGHNT and CDR2 YYREEE come from the germline V gene (reference sequence). This CDR3 region has 13 residues. The CDR3 protein is CASSAQGNYGYTF. The CDR3, as DNA: TGTGCCAGCAGCGCACAGGGGAACTATGGCTACACCTTC.

The V and J genes are TRBV4-1 and TRBJ1-1; D is perhaps TRBD1 (5 bases). The V gene's germline CDR1 is MGHRA and CDR2 YSYEKL. The CDR3 spans 14 residues. V was shortened by 1 base and J by 8 bases, with 14 bases between the two germline ends. The CDR3 nucleotides read TGCGCCAGCAGCCAAGGTCTGGGGGAAGGGGAAGCTTTCTTT. This sequence encodes CASSQGLGEGEAFF.

The V call is TRBV6-5, the J call TRBJ1-1; 9 nucleotides line up with TRBD1. Germline-derived CDR1 and CDR2 are MNHEY and SVGAGI. The CDR3 has 13 residues. V shed 6 bases, J shed 6 bases, and the junction held 5 bases outside the gene matches. Here the CDR3 reads CASRQGAIPEAFF. The CDR3 bases are TGTGCCAGCAGACAGGGGGCTATTCCTGAAGCTTTCTTT.

The rearrangement links TRBV10-2 to TRBJ2-7, with 8 nucleotides matching TRBD1. The CDR3 is made up of 13 amino acids. V was pared by 7 bases and J by 3 bases, with 5 bases of the junction left unmatched. In germline, CDR1 is WSHSY, CDR2 SAAADI. CDR3 nucleotide sequence: TGCGCCAGCACCCCAGGGGGCAGCTACGAGCAGTACTTC. Amino acid sequence: CASTPGGSYEQYF.

This clone was detected only once. V is TRBV5-4 and J is TRBJ2-4, with a tentative D call TRBD2 (6 bases). This CDR3 has 15 residues. The V end lost 0 bases, the J end lost 8 bases, and 15 bases lay between the germline ends. The germline V gene encodes CDR1 SGHNT and CDR2 YYREEE (reference sequence). The CDR3 is CASSLVGSGGDIQYF. The CDR3 DNA reads TGTGCCAGCAGCTTGGTTGGCTCCGGCGGGGACATTCAGTACTTC.

This clone was picked up one time. V is TRBV19 and J is TRBJ1-1; tentatively, D is TRBD1 (6 bases). V was pared by 3 bases and J by 1 base, with 12 bases between. The CDR3 consists of 15 residues. Germline V gene data show CDR1 as LNHDA and CDR2 as SQIVND (reference sequence). The CDR3 spells CASSIMGHSNTEAFF. CDR3 sequence (DNA): TGTGCCAGTAGTATTATGGGACACTCGAACACTGAAGCTTTCTTT.

The chain is built from TRBV5-5 and TRBJ1-1; no clear D gene. In germline, CDR1 is SGHKS, CDR2 YYEKEE (reference sequence). V lost 0 bases to trimming and J lost 2 bases, with 8 bases between them. This CDR3 comprises 14 residues. CDR3 sequence: CASSLERENTEAFF. CDR3 coding DNA: TGTGCCAGCAGCTTGGAGAGGGAAAACACTGAAGCTTTCTTT.

V and J are TRBV6-5 and TRBJ1-5, with D possibly being TRBD1 (5 bases). The CDR3 contains 16 residues. Germline CDR1 and CDR2: MNHEY and SVGAGI. V was shortened by 0 bases and J by 2 bases, with 11 bases between the two germline ends. The CDR3 DNA reads as TGTGCCAGCAGTTACTCAGGCCCGACAGGCAATCAGCCCCAGCATTTT. This encodes CASSYSGPTGNQPQHF.

This chain's CDR3 is CASSLLTGNYGYTF. The CDR3, as DNA: TGTGCCAGCAGTTTGTTGACAGGGAACTATGGCTACACCTTC. The V and J genes are TRBV27 and TRBJ1-2, with TRBD1 identical over 7 bases. J lost 2 bases, V lost 3 bases, and 3 bases had no gene match. CDR3 length: 14 amino acids. CDR1 and CDR2 from the germline V gene are MNHEY and SMNVEV (reference sequence).

The CDR3 loop is CSVPEGRGAFF. The CDR3 DNA sequence: TGCAGCGTTCCGGAGGGACGGGGAGCTTTCTTT. This chain links TRBV29-1 with TRBJ1-1; D may be TRBD1 (5 bases). Germline CDR1 reads SQVTM; CDR2 reads ANQGSEA. Trimming stripped 5 bases from V and 10 bases from J, with 14 bases between. This CDR3 is 11 amino acids long.

This clone was detected once. The rearrangement links TRBV15 to TRBJ1-4, with D possibly being TRBD1 (6 bases). The CDR3 has 15 amino acids. CDR1 and CDR2 from the germline V gene are LNHNV and YYDKDF (reference sequence). V lost 3 bases and J lost 5, with 13 bases in between. As DNA, the CDR3 is TGTGCCACCAGCAGGTCGGACAGAGCAAATGAAAAACTGTTTTTT. Its translation is CATSRSDRANEKLFF.

This clone has only one observation. The CDR3 bases are TGTGCCAGCAGCCGAGAGCTTACTAGACAGGGGAGTTCTTCCCTGAACACTGAAGCTTTCTTT. Residues: CASSRELTRQGSSSLNTEAFF. V usage is TRBV4-2 and J usage is TRBJ1-1; 8 bases line up with TRBD1. This CDR3 is 21 amino acids long. J was trimmed by 0 bases and V by 4 bases; bases with no gene match: 22. CDR1 and CDR2 from the germline V gene are LGHNA and YNFKEQ.

V and J are TRBV7-9 and TRBJ2-5; no clear D gene. From germline, CDR1 is SEHNR and CDR2 FQNEAQ (reference sequence). The CDR3 has 13 residues. V gave up 5 bases and J gave up 5 bases, with 12 bases separating them. The CDR3 DNA reads as TGTGCCAGCAGCCCCTCATTACGGGAGACCCAGTACTTC. Translation gives CASSPSLRETQYF. The whole variable domain, remainder taken from reference TRBV7-9 and TRBJ2-5, is DTGVSQNPRHKITKRGQNVTFRCDPISEHNRLYWYRQTLGQGPEFLTYFQNEAQLEKSRLLSDRFSAERPKGSFSTLEIQRTEQGDSAMYLCASSPSLRETQYFGPGTRLLVL.

The chain recombines TRBV27 with TRBJ1-2, with TRBD1 as a possible D gene (5 bases). CDR3 length: 15 residues. Germline V gene lookup returns CDR1 MNHEY and CDR2 SMNVEV (reference sequence). The V gene lost 2 bases and the J gene lost 2 bases, with 12 bases spanning the gap. The CDR3 here is CASSLTTGANYGYTF. Written as DNA, the CDR3 is TGTGCCAGCAGTTTAACCACTGGGGCGAACTATGGCTACACCTTC.

The V call is TRBV3-1 (or the pseudogene TRBV3-2), the J call TRBJ2-2, with D perhaps matching TRBD2 (5 bases). CDR1 is LGHDT, CDR2 YNNKEL, per germline (reference sequence). There are 13 residues in the CDR3. Between the trimmed V and J ends, which lost 10 bases and 1 base, there was a span of 10 bases. CDR3 DNA sequence: TGTGCCACACAGCGGATGAACACCGGGGAGCTGTTTTTT. Encoded protein: CATQRMNTGELFF.

V usage is TRBV10-3 and J usage is TRBJ2-2; D gene unclear. Per the germline V gene, CDR1 is ENHRY and CDR2 is SYGVKD. The CDR3 is 16 amino acids. V was clipped by 6 bases and J by 2 bases, with 16 bases between them. This chain's CDR3 is CAISAISAVNTGELFF. The CDR3 region has the DNA TGTGCCATCAGCGCCATTTCTGCGGTTAACACCGGGGAGCTGTTTTTT.

Worth noting for this clone: Within the sample, other DNA sequences also encode this same CDR3. This chain uses TRBV29-1 with TRBJ1-1; no clear D gene. Germline V CDR1 and CDR2: SQVTM, ANQGSEA. CDR3 size: 13 residues. The V end was cut by 3 bases, the J end by 1 base, with 9 bases between. The CDR3 DNA is TGCAGCGTTGACCGACCGGAGAACACTGAAGCTTTCTTT. Protein: CSVDRPENTEAFF. Variable domain in full (rest from reference TRBV29-1 and TRBJ1-1): SAVISQKPSRDICQRGTSLTIQCQVDSQVTMMFWYRQQPGQSLTLIATANQGSEATYESGFVIDKFPISRPNLTFSTLTVSNMSPEDSSIYLCSVDRPENTEAFFGQGTRLTVV.

The rearrangement links TRBV5-1 to TRBJ2-1; 7 bases are shared with TRBD1. After removal of 1 base from V and 4 bases from J, the junction contained 11 bases not matched to a gene. This CDR3 has 17 residues. Per the germline V gene, CDR1 is SGHRS and CDR2 is YFSETQ. The CDR3 loop reads CASSLSPTGMGYNEQFF. The CDR3 bases are TGCGCCAGCAGCTTGTCCCCGACAGGGATGGGATACAATGAGCAGTTCTTC.

The table lists this clone with a count of one. V usage is TRBV13 and J usage is TRBJ2-1; D may be TRBD2 (6 bases). Trimming shortened V by 4 bases and J by 1 base, and 11 bases separated the two germline ends. Per germline, CDR1 PRHDT and CDR2 FYEKMQ (reference sequence). CDR3 size: 15 residues. The CDR3 loop reads CASSSGGTSYNEQFF. The CDR3, as DNA: TGTGCCAGCAGCTCTGGGGGGACGTCCTACAATGAGCAGTTCTTC.

J is TRBJ2-7 and V is TRBV7-9, with D possibly TRBD2 on 6 matching bases. The CDR3 has 17 residues. Trimming left V 5 bases short and J 4 bases short, with 24 bases between. Germline assignment: CDR1 SEHNR and CDR2 FQNEAQ (reference sequence). In nucleotides, the CDR3 is TGTGCCAGCAGCCCGGGGGATATATTTGACCTACCTTACGAGCAGTACTTC. Encoded protein: CASSPGDIFDLPYEQYF.

V is TRBV11-3 and J is TRBJ1-1; D uncertain. The CDR3 runs 13 residues. The V gene lost 0 bases and the J gene lost 6 bases, with 8 bases spanning the gap. Germline-derived CDR1 and CDR2 are SGHNT and YENEEA. CDR3 sequence reads: CASSLDRYSEAFF. The CDR3 bases are TGTGCCAGCAGCTTAGACAGGTACTCTGAAGCTTTCTTT.

This clone showed up just once. Other DNA sequences in the sample encode the same CDR3. The chain joins TRBV29-1 to TRBJ1-1; D is ambiguous. Germline V gives CDR1 SQVTM, CDR2 ANQGSEA. This CDR3 comprises 11 residues. V lost 6 bases, J lost 5 bases, and 10 bases lay in between. DNA of the CDR3: TGCAGCGTCAAAACGGGGACTGAAGCTTTCTTT. The encoded protein is CSVKTGTEAFF. Full variable domain (missing parts from reference TRBV29-1 and TRBJ1-1): SAVISQKPSRDICQRGTSLTIQCQVDSQVTMMFWYRQQPGQSLTLIATANQGSEATYESGFVIDKFPISRPNLTFSTLTVSNMSPEDSSIYLCSVKTGTEAFFGQGTRLTVV.

The J gene is TRBJ1-2, the V gene TRBV9, with 9 bases that match TRBD1. After removal of 3 bases from V and 5 bases from J, the junction contained 14 bases not matched to a gene. Germline CDR1 SGDLS, CDR2 YYNGEE. This CDR3 region has 17 residues. The CDR3 region has the DNA TGTGCCAGCAGCGAGGAGGGGGACAGGGAGTTGTTGTATGGCTACACCTTC. Protein sequence: CASSEEGDRELLYGYTF.

The chain uses TRBV7-2 and TRBJ2-1; D remains unclear. The CDR3 has 18 amino acids. V shed 1 base and J shed 6 bases, with 22 bases lying between them. CDR1 is SGHTA and CDR2 is FQGNSA in the germline V gene. The CDR3 here is CASSLGVSTKQSTNEQFF. As DNA, the CDR3 is TGTGCCAGCAGCTTAGGGGTGAGCACGAAACAGTCTACCAATGAGCAGTTCTTC.

The V call is TRBV28, the J call TRBJ1-2, with D perhaps matching TRBD1 (5 bases). The CDR3 is 14 amino acids. CDR1 and CDR2 from the germline V gene are MDHEN and SYDVKM. V shed 6 bases and J shed 0 bases, with 11 bases lying between them. The CDR3 reads CASSPQTANYGYTF. CDR3 in DNA: TGTGCCAGCAGCCCTCAGACAGCTAACTATGGCTACACCTTC.

This clone has only one observation. The J gene is TRBJ1-1, the V gene TRBV7-9; a possible D gene is TRBD1 (5 bases). V was pared by 0 bases and J by 6 bases, with 20 bases between. CDR3 length: 17 amino acids. Germline CDR1 reads SEHNR; CDR2 reads FQNEAQ (reference sequence). CDR3 sequence (DNA): TGTGCCAGCAGCTTAGCGCTGTGGGGGATTTTCCGCGCTGAAGCTTTCTTT. This sequence encodes CASSLALWGIFRAEAFF. Drawing the rest from reference TRBV7-9 and TRBJ1-1, the complete variable domain is DTGVSQNPRHKITKRGQNVTFRCDPISEHNRLYWYRQTLGQGPEFLTYFQNEAQLEKSRLLSDRFSAERPKGSFSTLEIQRTEQGDSAMYLCASSLALWGIFRAEAFFGQGTRLTVV.

V usage is TRBV7-8 and J usage is TRBJ2-3, with 10 positions matching TRBD2. This CDR3 region has 17 residues. Germline values: CDR1 SGHVS, CDR2 FQNEAQ. The V segment lost 1 base and the J segment 2 bases; nucleotides outside the gene matches: 6. CDR3 sequence reads: CASSLVSSGGSTDTQYF. The CDR3 nucleotides read TGTGCCAGCAGCTTAGTCTCTAGCGGGGGATCCACAGATACGCAGTATTTT.

The chain is built from TRBV12-3 or TRBV12-4 and TRBJ2-5; D uncertain. V shed 5 bases and J shed 5 bases, with 12 bases lying between them. The CDR3 consists of 13 residues. CDR3 amino acids: CASSRGARETQYF. The CDR3 bases are TGTGCCAGCAGTCGAGGAGCGCGGGAGACCCAGTACTTC.

The chain recombines TRBV3-1 (or the pseudogene TRBV3-2) with TRBJ1-5; 9 bases align to TRBD1. This CDR3 spans 16 amino acids. CDR1 is LGHDT and CDR2 is YNNKEL in the germline V gene (reference sequence). V shed 1 base and J 0 bases; nucleotides not matched to a gene: 1. The CDR3 sequence: CASSQGDRDSNQPQHF. DNA of the CDR3: TGTGCCAGCAGCCAAGGGGACAGGGATAGCAATCAGCCCCAGCATTTT.